This section outlines one T cell receptor beta chain sequence together with its context. From germline, CDR1 is SGHVS and CDR2 FQNEAQ. Between the trimmed V and J ends, which lost 4 bases and 4 bases, there was a span of 15 bases. The CDR3 extends over 15 amino acids. These data belong to a study of blood T cells in healthy people across ages. Sample-barcoded 5' priming and a J-beta primer mix drove a second PCR of 7 to 11 cycles. TCRdb reprocessed the 5' RACE reads via MiXCR and lists one record per CDR3 protein. The top ten clones hold about 11% of a sample with roughly 1,500,000 distinct CDR3 sequences, around 35% of them seen once.

V usage is TRBV7-8 and J usage is TRBJ2-3, with D maybe TRBD1 (6 bases). The clonotype originates from a woman in her 30s in good health. Sequencing input: blood. CDR3 DNA: TGTGCCAGCAGCTCAGGGGTGGGGTGGGCAGATACGCAGTATTTT. Protein: CASSSGVGWADTQYF.